Presented here are 28 T cell receptor beta chains from one specimen sequenced in a study of beta chain features in type 1 diabetes (dated by TCRdb to between 2018 and 2020). The protocol used for the library was the immunoSEQ multiplex PCR assay. The entire isolated RNA was reverse transcribed using the High Capacity cDNA Reverse Transcription Kit, and thus expressed TCRB transcripts were sequenced. The immuneACCESS repertoire file appears here via TCRdb, limited to in-frame rearrangements. These files lack a portion of the clones; in checked studies, under half of the deficit traces to unresolved V genes, and the cause of the others is not known. The sample table contains under 950,000 clones; only one count was recorded for 15% to 20% of them. The ten most abundant clones make up 0.02% to 0.03% of the sample. Sequenced: naive CD4+ T cells from blood. Sample cell subset or site, as interpreted from the label and publication: true naive CD4+ T cells. The receptors here all came from a woman between 18 and 30 years old in good health.

CDR3 in amino acids: CASRKGTSGVNEQFF. In DNA form, the CDR3 reads TGTGCCAGCAGGAAAGGGACTAGCGGGGTTAATGAGCAGTTCTTC. The rearrangement uses TRBV27 and TRBJ2-1, with 13 nucleotides matching TRBD2. J was trimmed by 7 bases and V by 6 bases; bases with no gene match: 6. The length of the CDR3 is 15 residues. Germline CDR1 and CDR2: MNHEY and SMNVEV (reference sequence).

The table lists this clone with a few counts. As DNA, the CDR3 is TGCAGCGTCGTGGGTGGGGGGGATGAAAAACTGTTTTTT. This sequence encodes CSVVGGGDEKLFF. This rearrangement joins TRBV29-1 to TRBJ1-4; weak D call: TRBD1 (5 bases). V was clipped by 6 bases and J by 6 bases, with 14 bases between them. Germline V gene data show CDR1 as SQVTM and CDR2 as ANQGSEA. This CDR3 spans 13 amino acids.

The chain couples TRBV11-2 to TRBJ2-7; 8 nucleotides align to TRBD2. CDR3 length: 15 amino acids. Germline CDR1 SGHAT, CDR2 FQNNGV. After removal of 5 bases from V and 7 bases from J, the junction contained 13 bases not matched to a gene. CDR3 DNA sequence: TGTGCCAGCAGCCCCATTCGACTAGCGCTTCGGGAGCAGTACTTC. It encodes CASSPIRLALREQYF.

This clone was seen only a few times. The chain links TRBV11-2 to TRBJ2-7; no clear D gene. V shed 3 bases and J shed 2 bases, with 11 bases lying between them. Germline loops: CDR1 SGHAT, CDR2 FQNNGV. The CDR3 has 14 amino acids. CDR3 region: CASSFSAVPYEQYF. CDR3 nucleotides: TGTGCCAGCAGCTTCTCGGCGGTCCCCTACGAGCAGTACTTC.

The CDR3 region has the DNA TGTGCCAGCAGTCGAAACTCCGCCGGGTCCTACAATGAGCAGTTCTTC. Its translation is CASSRNSAGSYNEQFF. The rearrangement uses TRBV6-6 and TRBJ2-1; D ambiguous. From germline, CDR1 is MNHNY and CDR2 SVGAGI (reference sequence). The CDR3 has 16 residues. V gave up 5 bases and J gave up 1 base, with 15 bases separating them.

The rearrangement links TRBV11-2 to TRBJ2-5; no firm D call. Germline V gene data show CDR1 as SGHAT and CDR2 as FQNNGV. The CDR3 totals 18 residues. V dropped 2 bases and J dropped 5 bases, with 24 bases sitting between them. CDR3 nucleotides: TGTGCCAGCAGCTTAAGGGTTTCGGGCAGTCTGTTCGGGGAGACCCAGTACTTC. This translates into CASSLRVSGSLFGETQYF. The complete variable domain, with remaining parts taken from reference TRBV11-2 and TRBJ2-5, reads EAGVAQSPRYKIIEKRQSVAFWCNPISGHATLYWYQQILGQGPKLLIQFQNNGVVDDSQLPKDRFSAERLKGVDSTLKIQPAKLEDSAVYLCASSLRVSGSLFGETQYFGPGTRLLVL.

CDR3 coding DNA: TGTGCCAGCAGCCGAACGGCGGGGGTTGGGGAGCAGTACTTC. Translated, it gives CASSRTAGVGEQYF. This chain uses TRBV5-4 with TRBJ2-7, with 7 nucleotides matching TRBD2. The CDR3 runs 14 residues. V gave up 4 bases and J gave up 7 bases; unmatched junction bases: 11. Germline lookup yields CDR1 SGHNT and CDR2 YYREEE (reference sequence). The variable domain in full, completed from reference TRBV5-4 and TRBJ2-7, reads ETGVTQSPTHLIKTRGQQVTLRCSSQSGHNTVSWYQQALGQGPQFIFQYYREEENGRGNFPPRFSGLQFPNYSSELNVNALELDDSALYLCASSRTAGVGEQYFGPGTRLTVT.

The chain is built from TRBV4-1 and TRBJ2-1, with 12 bases aligning to TRBD2. Trimming removed 3 bases from V and 4 bases from J; junction bases left unmatched: 7. Germline loops: CDR1 MGHRA, CDR2 YSYEKL. This CDR3 has 17 residues. As DNA, the CDR3 is TGCGCCAGCAGCCAGCGGACTAGCGGGGAATTGTACAATGAGCAGTTCTTC. As protein: CASSQRTSGELYNEQFF.

On this clone itself: One end of the junction does not line up with germline, which may come from a read error. V and J are TRBV9 and TRBJ2-2, with D perhaps TRBD1 (5 bases). In germline, CDR1 is SGDLS, CDR2 YYNGEE. This CDR3 comprises 13 residues. CDR3 region: CASSPSQDGALFF. Here the CDR3 DNA reads TGTGCCAGCAGCCCTTCCCAAGATGGGGCGCTGTTTTTT.

This clone was recorded a few times. The chain combines TRBV2 with TRBJ1-1; D may be TRBD1 (6 bases). Trimming left V 1 base short and J 4 bases short, with 10 bases between. The CDR3 loop spans 14 amino acids. Germline V gives CDR1 SNHLY, CDR2 FYNNEI. CDR3 DNA sequence: TGTGCCAGCAGTGAAGTGAGACAGGCCACTGAAGCTTTCTTT. Protein sequence: CASSEVRQATEAFF. The whole variable domain, filled in from reference TRBV2 and TRBJ1-1, reads EPEVTQTPSHQVTQMGQEVILRCVPISNHLYFYWYRQILGQKVEFLVSFYNNEISEKSEIFDDQFSVERPDGSNFTLKIRSTKLEDSAMYFCASSEVRQATEAFFGQGTRLTVV.

This clone has a handful of counts. The V and J genes are TRBV9 and TRBJ2-1, with a tentative D call TRBD1 (5 bases). V was trimmed by 4 bases and J by 10 bases, leaving 18 bases between them. Germline CDR1 and CDR2: SGDLS and YYNGEE. The CDR3 totals 14 residues. The CDR3 DNA follows: TGTGCCAGCAGCCTAACAGGTCTTGGTGGGGAGCAGTTCTTC. Amino acids: CASSLTGLGGEQFF. Full variable domain (rest looked up from reference TRBV9 and TRBJ2-1): DSGVTQTPKHLITATGQRVTLRCSPRSGDLSVYWYQQSLDQGLQFLIQYYNGEERAKGNILERFSAQQFPDLHSELNLSSLELGDSALYFCASSLTGLGGEQFFGPGTRLTVL.

J is TRBJ1-1 and V is TRBV5-4, with 7 bases aligning to TRBD1. The length of the CDR3 is 14 residues. V trimming: 4 bases; J trimming: 6 bases; junction bases outside the gene matches: 9. Germline CDR1 SGHNT, CDR2 YYREEE (reference sequence). The CDR3 region has the DNA TGTGCCAGCAGCCGACAAGGGGGCTCGGCTGAAGCTTTCTTT. Residues: CASSRQGGSAEAFF.

This clone was recorded many times. The V and J genes are TRBV14 and TRBJ2-1; tentative D call: TRBD2 (5 bases). V was shortened by 5 bases and J by 6 bases, with 14 bases between the two germline ends. CDR3 size: 14 residues. CDR1 and CDR2 (germline): SGHDN, FVKESK. This chain's CDR3 is CASSSLDGLNEQFF. The CDR3 DNA reads as TGTGCCAGCAGCTCCCTCGACGGACTCAATGAGCAGTTCTTC. Supplemented by reference TRBV14 and TRBJ2-1, the full variable domain reads EAGVTQFPSHSVIEKGQTVTLRCDPISGHDNLYWYRRVMGKEIKFLLHFVKESKQDESGMPNNRFLAERTGGTYSTLKVQPAELEDSGVYFCASSSLDGLNEQFFGPGTRLTVL.

The table lists this clone with a few counts. J is TRBJ2-5 and V is TRBV10-3; D ambiguous. Trimming took 5 bases from V and 3 from J, leaving 10 bases between them. The germline V gene has CDR1 ENHRY and CDR2 SYGVKD. The CDR3 is 13 amino acids. The CDR3 sequence: CAISYTVEETQYF. CDR3 in DNA: TGTGCCATCAGTTATACGGTAGAAGAGACCCAGTACTTC.

The V and J genes are TRBV6-6 and TRBJ2-1; 14 nucleotides line up with TRBD2. The V and J ends lost 5 bases and 10 bases, in that order; junction bases with no gene match: 7. Germline CDR1 and CDR2: MNHNY and SVGAGI (reference sequence). The CDR3 covers 15 residues. The CDR3 reads CASSRTSGRLSEQFF. The CDR3 nucleotides are TGTGCCAGCAGTCGGACTAGCGGGAGGCTCAGCGAGCAGTTCTTC.

The chain combines TRBV29-1 with TRBJ1-1; D uncertain. This CDR3 region has 13 residues. V was trimmed by 3 bases and J by 0 bases, leaving 8 bases between them. Looked up from germline, CDR1 is SQVTM and CDR2 is ANQGSEA. CDR3 protein: CSVERRMNTEAFF. CDR3 sequence (DNA): TGCAGCGTTGAGAGGAGAATGAACACTGAAGCTTTCTTT.

This clone was counted between two and nine times. This same CDR3 is encoded by further DNA sequences in the sample. The chain combines TRBV9 with TRBJ2-6; D call uncertain. The CDR3 has 15 residues. V lost 1 base, J lost 0 bases, and 5 bases lay in between. Germline CDR1 reads SGDLS; CDR2 reads YYNGEE. CDR3 loop: CASSVRSSGANVLTF. CDR3 nucleotide sequence: TGTGCCAGCAGCGTAAGGTCCTCTGGGGCCAACGTCCTGACTTTC.

In its sample, this clone was seen a few times. The V gene is TRBV7-2, the J gene TRBJ2-3; D not certain. V was trimmed by 0 bases and J by 2 bases, leaving 9 bases between them. This CDR3 contains 15 residues. Germline V gene data show CDR1 as SGHTA and CDR2 as FQGNSA. The CDR3: CASSLAVLLTDTQYF. CDR3 sequence (DNA): TGTGCCAGCAGCTTAGCAGTTCTTCTCACAGATACGCAGTATTTT.

V gene TRBV9 combines with J gene TRBJ2-3; possibly TRBD2 for D (6 bases). The V end was cut by 1 base, the J end by 3 bases, with 15 bases between. Germline assignment: CDR1 SGDLS and CDR2 YYNGEE. The CDR3 consists of 16 residues. The CDR3 DNA is TGTGCCAGCAGCGTAAGGGAGGCCCAACTAACAGATACGCAGTATTTT. This gives the protein CASSVREAQLTDTQYF.

The genes are TRBV10-3 and TRBJ1-4; 9 bases agree with TRBD1. The CDR3 sequence is 13 residues long. The germline CDR1 and CDR2 sequences are ENHRY and SYGVKD. V lost 4 bases, J lost 8 bases, and 2 bases stayed unmatched. CDR3 in amino acids: CAISVTGGEKLFF. In DNA form, the CDR3 reads TGTGCCATCAGTGTGACAGGGGGAGAAAAACTGTTTTTT.

This clone was seen more than once but under ten times. The genes are TRBV9 and TRBJ2-2, with 7 bases matching TRBD2. The CDR3 consists of 15 residues. The germline CDR1 and CDR2 sequences are SGDLS and YYNGEE. J was trimmed by 6 bases and V by 0 bases; bases with no gene match: 5. CDR3 nucleotide sequence: TGTGCCAGCAGCGTAGGCGGGAGTTGGGCCGGGGAGCTGTTTTTT. As protein: CASSVGGSWAGELFF.

Concerning this clone: Other nucleotide sequences in the sample specify the same CDR3. The chain is built from TRBV9 and TRBJ1-2; a weak D match, TRBD1 (6 bases). V was cut by 2 bases and J by 5 bases, with 16 bases left in between. This CDR3 has 15 residues. Germline V gives CDR1 SGDLS, CDR2 YYNGEE. CDR3 sequence reads: CASSVGRQVEYGYTF. The DNA of the CDR3 is TGTGCCAGCAGCGTGGGACGACAGGTTGAGTATGGCTACACCTTC.

This clone was recorded at least ten times. The chain uses TRBV14 and TRBJ2-1; TRBD2 agrees at 12 bases. J was trimmed by 3 bases and V by 4 bases; bases with no gene match: 4. This CDR3 spans 16 amino acids. CDR1 and CDR2 (germline): SGHDN, FVKESK. The CDR3 sequence is CASSPLTSGSYNEQFF. DNA for the CDR3: TGTGCCAGCAGCCCGCTGACTAGCGGGAGCTACAATGAGCAGTTCTTC.

This chain links TRBV7-9 with TRBJ2-7; D may be TRBD1 (5 bases). Germline CDR1 reads SEHNR; CDR2 reads FQNEAQ (reference sequence). Trimming shortened V by 8 bases and J by 0 bases, and 11 bases separated the two germline ends. This CDR3 has 13 residues. The CDR3 loop reads CASGETASYEQYF. The CDR3 nucleotides read TGTGCCAGCGGCGAGACAGCCTCCTACGAGCAGTACTTC.

The chain recombines TRBV4-3 with TRBJ2-2; D uncertain. Per germline, CDR1 LGHNA and CDR2 YSLEER. Trimming took off 5 bases at V and 4 bases at J, with 11 bases between the two ends. CDR3 size: 14 residues. The CDR3 region is CASSVGRVTGELFF. Written as DNA, the CDR3 is TGCGCCAGCAGCGTCGGCCGGGTCACCGGGGAGCTGTTTTTT.

This clone was seen more than once but under ten times. The chain joins TRBV29-1 to TRBJ2-7; D may match TRBD1 or TRBD2 (7 bases each). Germline V gene lookup returns CDR1 SQVTM and CDR2 ANQGSEA. The CDR3 has 14 amino acids. Between the trimmed V and J ends, which lost 6 bases and 5 bases, there was a span of 20 bases. CDR3 coding DNA: TGCAGCGTGGGGGGGGACAGTCAAAATGACGAGCAGTACTTC. It specifies CSVGGDSQNDEQYF.

V gene TRBV5-1 combines with J gene TRBJ2-7; TRBD1 agrees at 7 bases. This CDR3 region has 15 residues. Trimming took 4 bases from V and 4 from J; bases not matched to a gene: 11. Germline values: CDR1 SGHRS, CDR2 YFSETQ. The CDR3 nucleotides are TGCGCCAGCAGCACGAACAGGGGCCCTCCTTACGAGCAGTACTTC. Its translation is CASSTNRGPPYEQYF.

This sequence joins TRBV18 and TRBJ1-2, with D possibly being TRBD1 (6 bases). CDR1 KGHSH and CDR2 LQKENI come from the germline V gene. V was trimmed by 3 bases and J by 8 bases, leaving 16 bases between them. This CDR3 is 14 amino acids long. The CDR3 loop reads CASSPDGTTRGYTF. In nucleotides, the CDR3 is TGTGCCAGCTCACCGGACGGGACAACTAGGGGCTACACCTTC.